The 32 T cell receptor beta chains presented below share a single source sample, sequenced in a study of blood T cell repertoires in COVID-19. Assay used: immunoSEQ multiplex PCR; TCRdb lists only in-frame clones, some missing. The table shows some 290,000 clones, with approximately 90% occurring only once. Specimen: PBMCs or T cells enriched from blood (not recorded which). Receptors were obtained from a middle-aged woman with acute COVID-19.

The V and J genes are TRBV4-1 and TRBJ1-3; tentatively, D is TRBD1 (5 bases). With 0 bases removed from V and 2 bases from J, the gap between germline ends came to 8 bases. The length of the CDR3 is 15 residues. Germline values: CDR1 MGHRA, CDR2 YSYEKL. The CDR3 DNA reads as TGCGCCAGCAGCCAAGACCCGACAGCTGGAAACACCATATATTTT. Translating it yields CASSQDPTAGNTIYF.

The chain combines TRBV20-1 with TRBJ2-5; D may be TRBD2 (6 bases). The V gene's germline CDR1 is DFQATT and CDR2 SNEGSKA (reference sequence). This CDR3 comprises 11 residues. The CDR3 sequence: CAGILSETQYF. The CDR3 DNA is TGCGCGGGGATTTTGTCAGAGACCCAGTACTTC.

The V gene is TRBV20-1, the J gene TRBJ1-6; D uncertain. Germline V lookup: CDR1 DFQATT, CDR2 SNEGSKA (reference sequence). The CDR3 spans 15 residues. Trimming left V 3 bases short and J 0 bases short, with 9 bases between. CDR3 bases: TGCAGTGCTAGTATGGGGAGCTCCTATAATTCACCCCTCCACTTT. This sequence encodes CSASMGSSYNSPLHF.

V usage is TRBV11-3 and J usage is TRBJ2-7, with TRBD2 matching 9 bases. The length of the CDR3 is 14 residues. Trimming removed 1 base from V and 7 bases from J; junction bases left unmatched: 5. Germline-derived CDR1 and CDR2 are SGHNT and YENEEA. CDR3 loop: CASSLVLAGDEQYF. The DNA for the CDR3 is TGTGCCAGCAGCTTAGTCTTAGCGGGAGATGAGCAGTACTTC.

This clone was seen only once. The chain has TRBV6-1 and TRBJ2-3; weak D call: TRBD2 (5 bases). The CDR3 covers 16 residues. Trimming shortened V by 1 base and J by 0 bases, and 11 bases separated the two germline ends. Germline V gene sequence: CDR1 MNHNS, CDR2 SASEGT. CDR3 DNA: TGTGCCAGCAGTGAAGGCGCTAGCACCAGCACAGATACGCAGTATTTT. Protein: CASSEGASTSTDTQYF.

The chain employs TRBV18 and TRBJ2-7, with D possibly TRBD2 on 5 matching bases. In germline, CDR1 is KGHSH, CDR2 LQKENI. The length of the CDR3 is 15 residues. V was pared by 5 bases and J by 5 bases, with 19 bases between. The CDR3 region is CASSALGSSGHEQYF. CDR3 coding DNA: TGTGCCAGCTCAGCACTGGGGAGCTCGGGCCACGAGCAGTACTTC.

The chain couples TRBV24-1 to TRBJ2-3, with a tentative D call TRBD1 (6 bases). The CDR3 extends over 16 amino acids. Looked up from germline, CDR1 is KGHDR and CDR2 is SFDVKD. V shed 9 bases and J shed 7 bases, with 25 bases lying between them. CDR3 nucleotides: TGTGCCACCGCCGACCCTGGGGGCGGCAACATCCATACGCAGTATTTT. Residues: CATADPGGGNIHTQYF.

The chain joins TRBV3-1 (or the pseudogene TRBV3-2) to TRBJ2-7; 10 positions match TRBD2. Germline V gene data show CDR1 as LGHDT and CDR2 as YNNKEL (reference sequence). The CDR3 sequence is 18 residues long. V was pared by 4 bases and J by 5 bases, with 17 bases of the junction left unmatched. The CDR3 is CASSPTRSTSGDRNEQYF. The CDR3 region has the DNA TGTGCCAGCAGCCCAACCCGCTCCACTAGCGGGGATCGAAACGAGCAGTACTTC.

This chain connects TRBV7-9 to TRBJ1-2; possible D gene TRBD1, 5 bases. Germline V gene sequence: CDR1 SEHNR, CDR2 FQNEAQ (reference sequence). V was shortened by 5 bases and J by 8 bases, with 12 bases between the two germline ends. This CDR3 is 12 amino acids long. Written as DNA, the CDR3 is TGTGCCAGCAGCAAACAGGAAGGCGGCTACACCTTC. Its translation is CASSKQEGGYTF. Complete variable domain (other parts from reference TRBV7-9 and TRBJ1-2): DTGVSQNPRHKITKRGQNVTFRCDPISEHNRLYWYRQTLGQGPEFLTYFQNEAQLEKSRLLSDRFSAERPKGSFSTLEIQRTEQGDSAMYLCASSKQEGGYTFGSGTRLTVV.

V usage is TRBV30 and J usage is TRBJ1-6, with 10 bases fitting TRBD1. The CDR3 loop spans 14 amino acids. CDR1 GTSNPN and CDR2 SVGIG come from the germline V gene (reference sequence). V lost 0 bases and J lost 8; bases outside the gene matches: 1. The CDR3 spells CAWSVDRGHSPLHF. The CDR3 nucleotides read TGTGCCTGGAGTGTTGACAGGGGGCATTCACCCCTCCACTTT.

The rearrangement links TRBV7-3 to TRBJ2-2; 9 bases match TRBD2. The trim removed 0 bases at V and 2 bases at J, leaving 4 bases unmatched. This CDR3 contains 17 residues. Germline V gene lookup returns CDR1 SGHTA and CDR2 FQGTGA. CDR3 nucleotide sequence: TGTGCCAGCAGCTTAACTAGCGGGAGAGGAAACACCGGGGAGCTGTTTTTT. Translation gives CASSLTSGRGNTGELFF. The full variable domain, with the rest looked up from reference TRBV7-3 and TRBJ2-2, is GAGVSQTPSNKVTEKGKYVELRCDPISGHTALYWYRQSLGQGPEFLIYFQGTGAADDSGLPNDRFFAVRPEGSVSTLKIQRTERGDSAVYLCASSLTSGRGNTGELFFGEGSRLTVL.

This clone is a singleton in its sample. The rearrangement joins TRBV9 to TRBJ2-7; TRBD2 is a possible D gene (7 bases). The CDR3 contains 16 residues. Germline-derived CDR1 and CDR2 are SGDLS and YYNGEE. V lost 4 bases to trimming and J lost 0 bases, with 17 bases between them. The CDR3 coding sequence is TGTGCCAGCAGCCCCGGCGCGGGGGCCGACTCCTACGAGCAGTACTTC. Amino acid sequence: CASSPGAGADSYEQYF.

This chain links TRBV5-1 with TRBJ1-1, with D perhaps TRBD1 (6 bases). Trimming stripped 2 bases from V and 0 bases from J, with 11 bases between. CDR3 length equals 15 residues. In germline, CDR1 is SGHRS, CDR2 YFSETQ. The CDR3 DNA reads as TGCGCCAGCAGCTTCCAGGGGCCTATGAACACTGAAGCTTTCTTT. This translates into CASSFQGPMNTEAFF.

The V gene is TRBV7-6, the J gene TRBJ2-3; D is perhaps TRBD2 (7 bases). The CDR3 spans 16 residues. CDR1 SGHVS and CDR2 FNYEAQ come from the germline V gene. V lost 1 base and J lost 2, with 13 bases in between. This chain's CDR3 is CASSLVPGGYTDTQYF. The CDR3 nucleotides are TGTGCCAGCAGCTTAGTCCCGGGGGGCTACACAGATACGCAGTATTTT. Complete variable domain (other parts from reference TRBV7-6 and TRBJ2-3): GAGVSQSPRYKVTKRGQDVALRCDPISGHVSLYWYRQALGQGPEFLTYFNYEAQQDKSGLPNDRFSAERPEGSISTLTIQRTEQRDSAMYRCASSLVPGGYTDTQYFGPGTRLTVL.

The chain employs TRBV11-2 and TRBJ2-7; 8 bases fit TRBD1. Trimming at V came to 1 base and at J to 4 bases, leaving 3 bases not matched to a gene. The CDR3 loop spans 14 amino acids. Germline values: CDR1 SGHAT, CDR2 FQNNGV. CDR3 sequence: CASSLGQGHYEQYF. As DNA, the CDR3 is TGTGCCAGCAGCTTAGGACAGGGGCATTACGAGCAGTACTTC.

J is TRBJ1-1 and V is TRBV19; unclear D gene. The CDR3 covers 13 residues. Deletions cut 5 bases from V and 3 bases from J, with 10 bases between. The germline V gene has CDR1 LNHDA and CDR2 SQIVND (reference sequence). CDR3 sequence (DNA): TGTGCCAGTAGTCTCGACTGGGACACTGAAGCTTTCTTT. Translating it yields CASSLDWDTEAFF.

J is TRBJ1-1 and V is TRBV6-5, with D unclear. Trimming removed 5 bases at V and 6 bases at J, with 19 bases between. Germline-derived CDR1 and CDR2 are MNHEY and SVGAGI. CDR3 length: 15 amino acids. The DNA for the CDR3 is TGTGCCAGCAGTCACCCCAGAGCGGGGTCCGCTGAAGCTTTCTTT. It is translated as CASSHPRAGSAEAFF.

The rearrangement uses TRBV4-2 and TRBJ2-2, with 7 bases matching TRBD1. Germline trimming cut 3 bases from V and 3 bases from J; bases unmatched to any gene: 4. The V gene's germline CDR1 is LGHNA and CDR2 YNFKEQ. The CDR3 is 15 amino acids. This CDR3 is CASSHIDRDTGELFF. The CDR3 DNA follows: TGTGCCAGCAGCCACATTGACAGGGACACCGGGGAGCTGTTTTTT.

A single count supports this clone. In nucleotides, the CDR3 is TGTGCCAGCAGTTTAAGTTCGGGGGGCTCAGGCTACACCTTC. This sequence encodes CASSLSSGGSGYTF. The genes are TRBV28 and TRBJ1-2; the D gene is possibly TRBD1 (6 bases). V was pared by 2 bases and J by 8 bases, with 15 bases between. Per the germline V gene, CDR1 is MDHEN and CDR2 is SYDVKM. The CDR3 spans 14 residues.

The chain uses TRBV9 and TRBJ2-5; 10 bases are a match to TRBD2. Germline trimming cut 4 bases from V and 3 bases from J; bases unmatched to any gene: 15. In germline, CDR1 is SGDLS, CDR2 YYNGEE. The CDR3 contains 18 residues. Here the CDR3 reads CASSLGGLAGAVEETQYF. The CDR3 coding sequence is TGTGCCAGCAGCCTGGGGGGGCTAGCGGGGGCCGTTGAAGAGACCCAGTACTTC.

The chain couples TRBV7-2 to TRBJ1-5; 9 positions agree with TRBD1. Unmatched junction bases numbered 2, after V lost 1 base and J lost 1 base. The length of the CDR3 is 16 residues. Per germline, CDR1 SGHTA and CDR2 FQGNSA. The CDR3 is CASSLVGTGSNQPQHF. The CDR3 bases are TGTGCCAGCAGCTTAGTAGGGACAGGGAGCAATCAGCCCCAGCATTTT. The entire variable domain, with the rest obtained from reference TRBV7-2 and TRBJ1-5, is as follows: GAGVSQSPSNKVTEKGKDVELRCDPISGHTALYWYRQSLGQGLEFLIYFQGNSAPDKSGLPSDRFSAERTGGSVSTLTIQRTQQEDSAVYLCASSLVGTGSNQPQHFGDGTRLSIL.

As to this clone: This CDR3 is also generated by other DNA sequences in the sample. The chain recombines TRBV6-5 with TRBJ2-7; the match to TRBD2 covers 8 bases. Trimming at V came to 4 bases and at J to 0 bases, leaving 5 bases not matched to a gene. In germline, CDR1 is MNHEY, CDR2 SVGAGI. This CDR3 region has 15 residues. The CDR3 here is CASSSSGTSSYEQYF. CDR3 DNA sequence: TGTGCCAGCAGTTCCTCCGGGACTAGCTCCTACGAGCAGTACTTC.

This rearrangement joins TRBV28 to TRBJ2-1; 7 bases are a match to TRBD2. CDR1 is MDHEN and CDR2 is SYDVKM in the germline V gene. The CDR3 loop spans 14 amino acids. Losses at the gene ends were 3 bases for V and 3 bases for J; bases not matched to a gene: 2. CDR3 loop: CASSFGGGYNEQFF. DNA for the CDR3: TGTGCCAGCAGTTTTGGCGGGGGCTACAATGAGCAGTTCTTC.

The sample holds one count of this clone. The CDR3 DNA follows: TGCAGCGTTGAAGATAAGGGAAGGGGATCTGGAAACACCATATATTTT. As protein: CSVEDKGRGSGNTIYF. V is TRBV29-1 and J is TRBJ1-3; TRBD1 might be the D (5 bases). Germline CDR1 is SQVTM and CDR2 is ANQGSEA. The V and J ends lost 0 bases and 1 base respectively, with 13 bases between them. The CDR3 has 16 amino acids.

The gene calls are TRBV28 and TRBJ2-3; 8 bases agree with TRBD2. Germline values: CDR1 MDHEN, CDR2 SYDVKM. The CDR3 length is 15 residues. Germline trimming cut 3 bases from V and 5 bases from J; bases unmatched to any gene: 7. Here the CDR3 reads CASSFSGTSQDTQYF. CDR3 nucleotides: TGTGCCAGCAGTTTCTCCGGGACTAGTCAAGATACGCAGTATTTT.

The genes are TRBV18 and TRBJ2-2, with 7 bases aligning to TRBD2. Germline V gene data show CDR1 as KGHSH and CDR2 as LQKENI. This CDR3 has 16 amino acids. Germline trimming cut 2 bases from V and 6 bases from J; bases unmatched to any gene: 9. CDR3 coding DNA: TGTGCCAGCTCACCAGCTGCGGGAGTAATGGCCGGGGAGCTGTTTTTT. Protein: CASSPAAGVMAGELFF.

The gene calls are TRBV19 and TRBJ1-4; D might be TRBD1 (6 bases). V was pared by 6 bases and J by 0 bases, with 17 bases between. Germline V gives CDR1 LNHDA, CDR2 SQIVND (reference sequence). This CDR3 region has 17 residues. CDR3 coding DNA: TGTGCCAGTAGGACAGGTTTTTTTTCCACAACTAATGAAAAACTGTTTTTT. Residues: CASRTGFFSTTNEKLFF.

The CDR3 loop reads CASSYSHTSYEQYF. CDR3 bases: TGTGCCAGCAGTTACTCGCACACCTCCTACGAGCAGTACTTC. This chain uses TRBV6-2 or TRBV6-3 with TRBJ2-7; D is undetermined. This CDR3 has 14 residues. Germline-derived CDR1 and CDR2 are MNHEY and SVGEGT. The V end was cut by 0 bases, the J end by 0 bases, with 6 bases between.

There are a few counts of this clone. The chain recombines TRBV7-9 with TRBJ2-1, with D perhaps matching TRBD2 (6 bases). CDR3 length: 16 residues. Germline assignment: CDR1 SEHNR and CDR2 FQNEAQ (reference sequence). Trimming shortened V by 0 bases and J by 4 bases, and 13 bases separated the two germline ends. The CDR3 sequence is CASSLASGGVYNEQFF. As DNA, the CDR3 is TGTGCCAGCAGCTTAGCTAGCGGAGGTGTTTACAATGAGCAGTTCTTC.

The chain couples TRBV28 to TRBJ1-1, with TRBD1 as a possible D gene (6 bases). V was trimmed by 3 bases and J by 0 bases, leaving 20 bases between them. The length of the CDR3 is 18 residues. CDR1 is MDHEN and CDR2 is SYDVKM in the germline V gene. The CDR3, as DNA: TGTGCCAGCAGTTTCCATGACAGGTCATACCGCATGAACACTGAAGCTTTCTTT. Protein: CASSFHDRSYRMNTEAFF.

The chain employs TRBV24-1 and TRBJ2-1, with D perhaps TRBD2 (7 bases). Germline CDR1 reads KGHDR; CDR2 reads SFDVKD. The CDR3 sequence is 16 residues long. V lost 4 bases and J lost 8, with 20 bases in between. The CDR3 DNA sequence: TGTGCCACCAGTGACGCGACGGAGGGAGGGGGGTATGAGCAGTTCTTC. Translated, it gives CATSDATEGGGYEQFF.

The chain links TRBV24-1 to TRBJ2-7; 9 bases agree with TRBD1. V shed 3 bases and J 4 bases; nucleotides not matched to a gene: 9. The CDR3 has 16 residues. CDR1 and CDR2 (germline): KGHDR, SFDVKD. The CDR3 protein is CATSDEVQGAWYEQYF. The CDR3 nucleotides are TGTGCCACCAGTGATGAAGTACAGGGGGCGTGGTACGAGCAGTACTTC.